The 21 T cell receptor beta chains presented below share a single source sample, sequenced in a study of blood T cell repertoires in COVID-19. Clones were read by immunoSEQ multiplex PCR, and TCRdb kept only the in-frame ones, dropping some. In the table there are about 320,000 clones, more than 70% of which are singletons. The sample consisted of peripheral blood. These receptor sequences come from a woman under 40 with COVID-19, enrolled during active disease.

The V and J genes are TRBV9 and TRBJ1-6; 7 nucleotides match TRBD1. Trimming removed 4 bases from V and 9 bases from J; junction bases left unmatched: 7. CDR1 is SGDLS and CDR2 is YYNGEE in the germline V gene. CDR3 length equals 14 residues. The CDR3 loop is CASSHDRDFSPLHF. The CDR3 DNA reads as TGTGCCAGCAGCCACGACAGGGACTTTTCACCCCTCCACTTT.

Here the CDR3 reads CASRRGGAPGETQYF. The DNA of the CDR3 is TGCGCCAGCAGACGAGGAGGAGCCCCGGGGGAGACCCAGTACTTC. The chain joins TRBV5-1 to TRBJ2-5; D is perhaps TRBD2 (5 bases). The CDR3 runs to 15 residues. Between the trimmed V and J ends, which lost 5 bases and 5 bases, there was a span of 19 bases. Germline V gene sequence: CDR1 SGHRS, CDR2 YFSETQ.

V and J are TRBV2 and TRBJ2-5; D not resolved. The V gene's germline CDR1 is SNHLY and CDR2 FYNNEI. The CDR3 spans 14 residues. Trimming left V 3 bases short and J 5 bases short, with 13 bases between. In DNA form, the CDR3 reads TGTGCCAGCAGTGATCGCAGAACGAGGGAGACCCAGTACTTC. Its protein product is CASSDRRTRETQYF.

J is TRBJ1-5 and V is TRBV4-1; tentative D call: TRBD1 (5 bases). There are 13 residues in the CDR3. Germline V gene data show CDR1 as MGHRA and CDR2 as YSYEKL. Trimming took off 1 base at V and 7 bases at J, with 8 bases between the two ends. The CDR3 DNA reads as TGCGCCAGCAGCCAAGGACAGAGGCAGCCCCAGCATTTT. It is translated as CASSQGQRQPQHF.

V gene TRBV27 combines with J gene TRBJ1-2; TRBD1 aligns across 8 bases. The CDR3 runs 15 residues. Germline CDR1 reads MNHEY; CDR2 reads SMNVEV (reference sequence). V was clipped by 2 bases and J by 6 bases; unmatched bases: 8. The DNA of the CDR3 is TGTGCCAGCAGTTTAATCGGGCAGGGGGCTCATGGCTACACCTTC. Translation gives CASSLIGQGAHGYTF.

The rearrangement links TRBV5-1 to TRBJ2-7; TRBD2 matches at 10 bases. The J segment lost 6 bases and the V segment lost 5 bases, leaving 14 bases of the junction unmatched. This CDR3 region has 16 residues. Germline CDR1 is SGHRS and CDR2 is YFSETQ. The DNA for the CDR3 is TGCGCCAGCAGAAGTGACCCGGGACTAGCGACGGTCGAGCAGTACTTC. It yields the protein CASRSDPGLATVEQYF.

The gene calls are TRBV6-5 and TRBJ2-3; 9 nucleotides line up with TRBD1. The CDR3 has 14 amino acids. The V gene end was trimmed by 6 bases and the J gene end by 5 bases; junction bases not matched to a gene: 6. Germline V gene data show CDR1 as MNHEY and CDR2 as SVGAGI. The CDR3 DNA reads TGTGCCAGCAGACCGGGACAGGGACTAGATACGCAGTATTTT. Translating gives CASRPGQGLDTQYF.

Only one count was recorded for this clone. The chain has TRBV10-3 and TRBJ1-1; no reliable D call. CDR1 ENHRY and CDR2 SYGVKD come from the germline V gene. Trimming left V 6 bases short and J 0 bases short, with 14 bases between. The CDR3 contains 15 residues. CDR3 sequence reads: CAIREASLMNTEAFF. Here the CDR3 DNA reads TGTGCCATCAGGGAAGCGTCACTTATGAACACTGAAGCTTTCTTT.

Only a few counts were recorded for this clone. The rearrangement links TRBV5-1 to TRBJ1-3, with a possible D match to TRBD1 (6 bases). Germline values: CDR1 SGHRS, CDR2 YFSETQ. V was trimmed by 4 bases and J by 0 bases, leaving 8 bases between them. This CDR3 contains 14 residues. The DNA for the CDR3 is TGCGCCAGCAGCGGGGACACCTCTGGAAACACCATATATTTT. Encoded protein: CASSGDTSGNTIYF.

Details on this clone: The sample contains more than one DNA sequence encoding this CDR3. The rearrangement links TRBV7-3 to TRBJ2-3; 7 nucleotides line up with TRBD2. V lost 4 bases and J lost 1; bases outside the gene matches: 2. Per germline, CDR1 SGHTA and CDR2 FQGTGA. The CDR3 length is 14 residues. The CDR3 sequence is CASSSSGGTDTQYF. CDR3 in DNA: TGTGCCAGCAGCTCCAGCGGGGGCACAGATACGCAGTATTTT.

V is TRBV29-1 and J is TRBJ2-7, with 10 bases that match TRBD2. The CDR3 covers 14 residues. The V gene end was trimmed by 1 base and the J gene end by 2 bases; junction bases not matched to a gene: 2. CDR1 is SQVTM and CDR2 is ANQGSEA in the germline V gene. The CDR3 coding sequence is TGCAGCGTTGAAGTTAGCGGGGGGCCCTACGAGCAGTACTTC. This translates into CSVEVSGGPYEQYF.

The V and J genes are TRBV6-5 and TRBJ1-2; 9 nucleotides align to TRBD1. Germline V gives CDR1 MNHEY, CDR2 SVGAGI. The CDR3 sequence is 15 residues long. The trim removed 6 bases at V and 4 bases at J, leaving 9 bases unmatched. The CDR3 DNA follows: TGTGCCAGCAGGGAGGGGACAGGGTCGGCCTATGGCTACACCTTC. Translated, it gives CASREGTGSAYGYTF.

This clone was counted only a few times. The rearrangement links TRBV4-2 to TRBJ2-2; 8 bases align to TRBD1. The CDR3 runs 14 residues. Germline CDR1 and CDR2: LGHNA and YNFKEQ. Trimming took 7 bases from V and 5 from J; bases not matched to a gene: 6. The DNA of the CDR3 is TGTGCCAGCATGGGCCGACAGGGGACCGGGGAGCTGTTTTTT. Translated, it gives CASMGRQGTGELFF.

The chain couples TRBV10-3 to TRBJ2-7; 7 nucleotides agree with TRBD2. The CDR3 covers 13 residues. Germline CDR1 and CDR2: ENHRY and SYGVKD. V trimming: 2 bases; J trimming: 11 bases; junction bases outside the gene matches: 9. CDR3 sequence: CAISEGLVKGKYF. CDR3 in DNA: TGTGCCATCAGTGAGGGACTAGTCAAGGGGAAGTACTTC.

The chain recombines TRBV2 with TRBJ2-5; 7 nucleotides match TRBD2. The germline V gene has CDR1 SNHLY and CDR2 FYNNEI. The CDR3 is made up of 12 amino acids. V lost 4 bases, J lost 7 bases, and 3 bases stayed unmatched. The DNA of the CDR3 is TGTGCCAGCAGTGTCAGGGAGGGGACCCAGTACTTC. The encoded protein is CASSVREGTQYF.

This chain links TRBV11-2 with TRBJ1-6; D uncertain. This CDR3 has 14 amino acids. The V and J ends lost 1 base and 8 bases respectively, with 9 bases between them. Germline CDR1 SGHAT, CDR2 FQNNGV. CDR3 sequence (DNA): TGTGCCAGCAGCTTAGGTGGGCCTTATTCACCCCTCCACTTT. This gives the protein CASSLGGPYSPLHF.

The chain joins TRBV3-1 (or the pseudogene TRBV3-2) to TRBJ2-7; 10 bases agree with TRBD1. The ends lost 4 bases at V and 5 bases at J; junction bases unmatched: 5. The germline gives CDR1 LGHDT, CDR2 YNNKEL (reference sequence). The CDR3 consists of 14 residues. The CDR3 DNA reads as TGTGCCAGCAGCCTCCTCGGGACAGGGGACGAGCAGTACTTC. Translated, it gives CASSLLGTGDEQYF.

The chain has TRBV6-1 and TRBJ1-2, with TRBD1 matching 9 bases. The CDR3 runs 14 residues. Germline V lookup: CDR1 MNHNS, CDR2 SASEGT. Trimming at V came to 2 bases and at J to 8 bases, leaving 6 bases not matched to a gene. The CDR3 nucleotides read TGTGCCAGCAGTGAATATGGACAGGGGAAGGGCTACACCTTC. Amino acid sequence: CASSEYGQGKGYTF.

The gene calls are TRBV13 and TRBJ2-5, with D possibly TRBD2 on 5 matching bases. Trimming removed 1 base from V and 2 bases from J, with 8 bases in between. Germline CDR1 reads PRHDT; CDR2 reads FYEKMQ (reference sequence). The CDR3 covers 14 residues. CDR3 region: CASSLEGAQETQYF. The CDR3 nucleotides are TGTGCCAGCAGCTTAGAGGGAGCACAAGAGACCCAGTACTTC.

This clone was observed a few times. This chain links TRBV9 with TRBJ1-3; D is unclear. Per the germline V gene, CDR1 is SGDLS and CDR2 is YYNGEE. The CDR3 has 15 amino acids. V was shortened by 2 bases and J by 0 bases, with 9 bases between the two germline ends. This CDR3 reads CASSVSANSGNTIYF. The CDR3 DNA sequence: TGTGCCAGCAGCGTGTCCGCGAACTCTGGAAACACCATATATTTT.

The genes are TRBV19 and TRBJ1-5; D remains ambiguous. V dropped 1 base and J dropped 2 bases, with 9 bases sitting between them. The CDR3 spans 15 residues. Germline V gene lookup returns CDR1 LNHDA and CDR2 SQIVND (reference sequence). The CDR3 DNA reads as TGTGCCAGTAGTATAGCGGGGTTCGGCAATCAGCCCCAGCATTTT. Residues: CASSIAGFGNQPQHF.